This T cell receptor beta chain was found in a study of T cell repertoires in cytomegalovirus infection. TCRdb passed the reads through MiXCR, listing each CDR3 protein once. The sample lists about 900,000 distinct CDR3 sequences, approximately 31% occurring once. For this clonotype: Its antigen is unidentified.

Germline lookup yields CDR1 MNHEY and CDR2 SVGAGI. The CDR3 is 13 residues long. Trimming stripped 6 bases from V and 4 bases from J, with 9 bases between. This TCR was sampled from a human donor in good health (CMV status not recorded). Some clones in this sample may be carry-over from other donors' samples. The sequenced sample was cultured CD8+ T cells from PBMCs, obtained from culture after CMV antigen stimulation. J is TRBJ2-2 and V is TRBV6-5; D is uncertain. CDR3 in DNA: TGTGCCAGCAGCGTTGGTCCCACCGGGGAGCTGTTTTTT. This gives the protein CASSVGPTGELFF.